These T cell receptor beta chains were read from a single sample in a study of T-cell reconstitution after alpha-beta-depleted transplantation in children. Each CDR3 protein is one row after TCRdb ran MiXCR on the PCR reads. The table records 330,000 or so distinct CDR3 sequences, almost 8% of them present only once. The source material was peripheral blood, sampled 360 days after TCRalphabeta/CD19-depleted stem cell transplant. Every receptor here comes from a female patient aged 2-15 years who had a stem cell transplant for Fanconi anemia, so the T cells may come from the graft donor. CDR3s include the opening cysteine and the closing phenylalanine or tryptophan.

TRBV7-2	CASSLSPPGQGEGYTF
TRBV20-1	CSPLIIFTDTQYF
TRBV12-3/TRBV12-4	CASSLAAGFGSSNIYEQFF
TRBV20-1	CSARGGQGAAGELFF
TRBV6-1	CASFLGNTIYF
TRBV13	CASSLAFAGGDTQYF
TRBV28	CASSLIGTTGELFF
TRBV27	CASSLSSGAGSYNSPLHF
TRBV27	CASSTSFGTINTGELFF
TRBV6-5	CASSFLAGGHNEQFF
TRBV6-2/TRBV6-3	CASSSRGANEKLFF
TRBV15	CATSRRKGLPPHEQYF
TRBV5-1	CASSLLGAGGPIKTTYNEQFF
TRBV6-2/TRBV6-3	CASSRLTEQYF
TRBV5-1	CASGSWQGRTDTQYF
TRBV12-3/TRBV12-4	CASSFVVGANEQFF
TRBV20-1	CSASGKGYTF
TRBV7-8	CASSLVAGDVGNQPQHF
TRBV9	CASSVDPRSTDTQYF
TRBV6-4	CASSAEVASEQYF
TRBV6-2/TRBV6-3	CASSPWLRGTDTQYF
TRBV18	CASSPVTGNTGELFF
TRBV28	CASWTGMNQPQHF
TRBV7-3	CASSSTPGELFF
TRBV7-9	CASGDTPLAEAFF
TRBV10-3	CAISEMAEETQYF
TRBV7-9	CASSPLLGEVYYNEQFF
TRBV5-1	CASRIGGIEETQYF
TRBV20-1	CSAEQAGIYGYTF
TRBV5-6	CASSPDTEPQVPQHF
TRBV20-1	CSAREGSGQPQHF
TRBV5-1	CASSLDGTGANVLTF
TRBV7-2	CASSFRRGGYNEQFF
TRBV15	CATSRAQGGRNQPQHF
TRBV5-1	CASSWGYGYTF
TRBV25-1	CASSEREGNQPQHF
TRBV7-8	CASSRKRAWTEAFF
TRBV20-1	CSAKLAGNTDTQYF
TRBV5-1	CASSSGQGWDTEAFF